The source of this T cell receptor (beta chain) is a study of T cell responses to AZD1222 COVID-19 vaccine. Study-wide background: Pooled samples include second doses given at about 4 or 12 weeks. Broader study findings: All repertoire sampling was performed exclusively after the peak T cell response. Just 5 to 7 AZD1222 recipients were seropositive at baseline.

Assay: immunoSEQ multiplex PCR; the TCRdb copy retains only in-frame clones and omits some. This sample carries 170,000 or so clones, around 90% of them seen once, and the ten largest clones take approximately 2.5%. A remark on this clone: The antigen is not known.

Looked up from germline, CDR1 is MDHEN and CDR2 is SYDVKM. CDR3 length: 14 amino acids. V gave up 5 bases and J gave up 6 bases; unmatched junction bases: 3. The genes are TRBV28 and TRBJ1-6; 8 nucleotides match TRBD1. This clonotype originated in an adult in good health. The sequences come from peripheral blood, collected on day 0 of AZD1222 vaccination. The CDR3 DNA reads TGTGCCAGCAGTCCAGGGGGCTTTAATTCACCCCTCCACTTT. This gives the protein CASSPGGFNSPLHF.